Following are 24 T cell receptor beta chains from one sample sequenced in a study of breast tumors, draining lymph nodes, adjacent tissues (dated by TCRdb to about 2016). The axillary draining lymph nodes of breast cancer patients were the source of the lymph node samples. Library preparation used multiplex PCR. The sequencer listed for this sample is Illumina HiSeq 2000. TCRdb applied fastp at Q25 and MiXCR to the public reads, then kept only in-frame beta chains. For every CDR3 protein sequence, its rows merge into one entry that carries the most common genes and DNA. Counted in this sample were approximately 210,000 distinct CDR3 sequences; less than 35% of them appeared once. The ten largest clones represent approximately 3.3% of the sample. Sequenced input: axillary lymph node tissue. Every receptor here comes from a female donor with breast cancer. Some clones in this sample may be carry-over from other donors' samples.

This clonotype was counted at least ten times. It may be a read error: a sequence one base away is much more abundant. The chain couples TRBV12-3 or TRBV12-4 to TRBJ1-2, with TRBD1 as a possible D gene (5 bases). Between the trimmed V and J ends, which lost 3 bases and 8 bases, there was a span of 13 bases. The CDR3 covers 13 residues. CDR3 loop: CASSFSLGEGYTF. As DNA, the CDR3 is TGTGCCAGCAGTTTCTCTTTGGGGGAGGGCTACACCTTC.

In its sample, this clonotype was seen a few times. CDR3 region: CASSPSRTAETQYF. Here the CDR3 DNA reads TGTGCCAGCAGCCCGAGCCGGACAGCCGAGACCCAGTACTTC. The V and J genes are TRBV7-6 and TRBJ2-5; D may be TRBD1 (6 bases). The CDR3 contains 14 residues. The V end was cut by 5 bases, the J end by 5 bases, with 15 bases between. Germline V CDR1 and CDR2: SGHVS, FNYEAQ.

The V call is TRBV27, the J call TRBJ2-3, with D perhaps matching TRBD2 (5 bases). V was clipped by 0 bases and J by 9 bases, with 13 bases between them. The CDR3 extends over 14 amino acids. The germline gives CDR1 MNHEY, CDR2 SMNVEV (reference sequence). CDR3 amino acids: CASSLSPEGKTQYF. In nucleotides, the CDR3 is TGTGCCAGCAGTTTATCGCCCGAGGGAAAGACGCAGTATTTT.

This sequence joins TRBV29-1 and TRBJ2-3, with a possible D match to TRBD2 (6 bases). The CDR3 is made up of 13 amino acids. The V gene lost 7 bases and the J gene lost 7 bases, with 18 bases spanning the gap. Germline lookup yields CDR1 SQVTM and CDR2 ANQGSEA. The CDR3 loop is CSAILAGAHTQYF. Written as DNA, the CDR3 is TGCAGCGCCATACTAGCTGGGGCGCATACGCAGTATTTT.

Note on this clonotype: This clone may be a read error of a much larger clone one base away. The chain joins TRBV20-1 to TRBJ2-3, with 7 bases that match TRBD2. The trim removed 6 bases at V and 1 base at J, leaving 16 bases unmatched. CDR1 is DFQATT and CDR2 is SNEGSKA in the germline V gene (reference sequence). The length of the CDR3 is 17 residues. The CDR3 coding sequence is TGCAGTGCCCCGACCCCCTTGACTAGCCCTCGCACAGATACGCAGTATTTT. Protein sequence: CSAPTPLTSPRTDTQYF.

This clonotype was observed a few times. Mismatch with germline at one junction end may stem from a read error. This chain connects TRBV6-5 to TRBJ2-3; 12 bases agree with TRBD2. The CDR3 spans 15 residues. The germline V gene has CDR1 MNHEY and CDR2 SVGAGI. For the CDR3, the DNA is TGTGCCAGCAGTCACTCGGGACTAGCGGGAGATACGCAGTATTTT. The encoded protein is CASSHSGLAGDTQYF.

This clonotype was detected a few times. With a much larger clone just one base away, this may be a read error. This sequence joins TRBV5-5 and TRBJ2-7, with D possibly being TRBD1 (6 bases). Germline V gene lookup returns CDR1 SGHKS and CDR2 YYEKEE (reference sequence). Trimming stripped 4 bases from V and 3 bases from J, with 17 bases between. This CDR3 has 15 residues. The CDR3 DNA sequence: TGTGCCAGCAGCAGAGGGGACACCGGGAACTACGAGCAGTACTTC. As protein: CASSRGDTGNYEQYF. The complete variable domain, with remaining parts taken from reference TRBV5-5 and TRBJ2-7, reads DAGVTQSPTHLIKTRGQQVTLRCSPISGHKSVSWYQQVLGQGPQFIFQYYEKEERGRGNFPDRFSARQFPNYSSELNVNALLLGDSALYLCASSRGDTGNYEQYFGPGTRLTVT.

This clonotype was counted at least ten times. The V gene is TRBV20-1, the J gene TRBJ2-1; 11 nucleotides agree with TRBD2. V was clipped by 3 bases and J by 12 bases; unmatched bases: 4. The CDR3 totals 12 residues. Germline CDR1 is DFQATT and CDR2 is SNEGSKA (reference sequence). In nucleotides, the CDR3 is TGCAGTGCTAGCTCTAGCGGGGGGTGGCAGTTCTTC. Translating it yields CSASSSGGWQFF.

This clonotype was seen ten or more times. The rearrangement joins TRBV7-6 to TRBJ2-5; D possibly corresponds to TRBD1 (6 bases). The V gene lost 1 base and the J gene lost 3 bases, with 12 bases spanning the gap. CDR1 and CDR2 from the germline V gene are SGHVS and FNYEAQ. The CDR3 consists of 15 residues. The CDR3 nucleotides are TGTGCCAGCAGCTTAGAGGGGCAGGGGAAAGAGACCCAGTACTTC. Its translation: CASSLEGQGKETQYF.

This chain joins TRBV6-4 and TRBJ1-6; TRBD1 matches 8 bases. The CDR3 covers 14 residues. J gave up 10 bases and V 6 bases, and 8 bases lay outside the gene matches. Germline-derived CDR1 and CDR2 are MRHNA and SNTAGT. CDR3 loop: CASRAGTGGSPLHF. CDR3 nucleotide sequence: TGTGCCAGCAGGGCCGGGACAGGAGGATCACCCCTCCACTTT.

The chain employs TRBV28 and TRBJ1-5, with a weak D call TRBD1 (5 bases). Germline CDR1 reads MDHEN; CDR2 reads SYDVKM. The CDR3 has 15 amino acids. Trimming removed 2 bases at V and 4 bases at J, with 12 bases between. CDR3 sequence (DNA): TGTGCCAGCAGTTTAGGGGCAGCACCGAATCAGCCCCAGCATTTT. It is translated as CASSLGAAPNQPQHF.

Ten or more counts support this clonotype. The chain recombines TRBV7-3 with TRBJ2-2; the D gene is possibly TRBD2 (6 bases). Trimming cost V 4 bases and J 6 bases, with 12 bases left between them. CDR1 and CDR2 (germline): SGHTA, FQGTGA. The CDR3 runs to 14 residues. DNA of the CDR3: TGTGCCAGCAGCTCCCAAGGCGGGGCCGGGGAGCTGTTTTTT. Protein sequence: CASSSQGGAGELFF.

The CDR3 DNA is TGTGCCAGCAGTTTTCAACCCCTGACTTTC. Translation: CASSFQPLTF. V is TRBV6-5 and J is TRBJ2-6; the D is unclear. Germline V CDR1 and CDR2: MNHEY, SVGAGI. Deletions cut 4 bases from V and 15 bases from J, with 7 bases between. This CDR3 spans 10 amino acids.

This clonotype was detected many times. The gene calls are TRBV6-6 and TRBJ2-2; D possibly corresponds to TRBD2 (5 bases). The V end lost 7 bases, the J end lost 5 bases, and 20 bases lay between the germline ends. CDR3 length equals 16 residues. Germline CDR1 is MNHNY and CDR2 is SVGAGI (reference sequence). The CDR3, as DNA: TGTGCCAGCACCAGTAAGGCCCTAGCAGGTACCGGGGAGCTGTTTTTT. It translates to CASTSKALAGTGELFF.

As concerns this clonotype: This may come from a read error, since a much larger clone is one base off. CDR3 region: CSAREVAKGANEQFF. CDR3 in DNA: TGCAGTGCTAGAGAAGTTGCAAAAGGGGCGAATGAGCAGTTCTTC. The rearrangement links TRBV20-1 to TRBJ2-1, with D tentatively TRBD1 (5 bases). The CDR3 is 15 residues long. The germline gives CDR1 DFQATT, CDR2 SNEGSKA (reference sequence). The V and J ends lost 0 bases and 7 bases respectively, with 16 bases between them.

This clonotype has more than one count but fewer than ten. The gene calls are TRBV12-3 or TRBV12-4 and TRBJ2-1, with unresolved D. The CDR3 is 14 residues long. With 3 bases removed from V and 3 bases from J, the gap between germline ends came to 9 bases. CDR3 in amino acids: CASSFGRIYNEQFF. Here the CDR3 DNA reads TGTGCCAGCAGTTTCGGCAGAATCTACAATGAGCAGTTCTTC.

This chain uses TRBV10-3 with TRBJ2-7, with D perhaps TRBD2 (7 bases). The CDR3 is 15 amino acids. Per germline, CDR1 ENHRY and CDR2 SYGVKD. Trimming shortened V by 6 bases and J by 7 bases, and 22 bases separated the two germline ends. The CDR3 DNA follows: TGTGCCATCAGCAAGGGGGGGGGGGTCTATCGGGAGCAGTACTTC. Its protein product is CAISKGGGVYREQYF.

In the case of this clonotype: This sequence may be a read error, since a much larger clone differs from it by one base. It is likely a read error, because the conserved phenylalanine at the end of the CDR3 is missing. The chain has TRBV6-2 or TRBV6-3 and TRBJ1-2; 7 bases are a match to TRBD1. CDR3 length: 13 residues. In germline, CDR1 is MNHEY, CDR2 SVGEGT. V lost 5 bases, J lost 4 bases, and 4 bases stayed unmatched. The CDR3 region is CASSDREGYGYTS. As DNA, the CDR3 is TGTGCCAGCAGTGACAGGGAAGGCTATGGCTACACCTCC.

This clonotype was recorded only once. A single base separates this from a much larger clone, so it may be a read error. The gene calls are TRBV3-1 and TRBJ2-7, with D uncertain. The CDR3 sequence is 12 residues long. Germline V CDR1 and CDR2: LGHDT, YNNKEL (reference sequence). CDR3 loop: CPSSQEDYEQYF. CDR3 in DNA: TGTCCCAGCAGCCAAGAGGATTACGAGCAGTACTTC.

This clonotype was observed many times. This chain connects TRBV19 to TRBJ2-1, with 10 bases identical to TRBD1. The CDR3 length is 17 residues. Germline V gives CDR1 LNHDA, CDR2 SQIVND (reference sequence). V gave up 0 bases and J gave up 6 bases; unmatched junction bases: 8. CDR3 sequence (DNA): TGTGCCAGTAGTATAGATCTCCGTGACAGGGGGCTCAATGAGCAGTTCTTC. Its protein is CASSIDLRDRGLNEQFF.

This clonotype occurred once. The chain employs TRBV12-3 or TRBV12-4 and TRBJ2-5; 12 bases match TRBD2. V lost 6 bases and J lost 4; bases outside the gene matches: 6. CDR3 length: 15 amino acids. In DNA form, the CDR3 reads TGTGCCAGCAGGCTAGCGGGAGGGGTGGGAGAGACCCAGTACTTC. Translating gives CASRLAGGVGETQYF.

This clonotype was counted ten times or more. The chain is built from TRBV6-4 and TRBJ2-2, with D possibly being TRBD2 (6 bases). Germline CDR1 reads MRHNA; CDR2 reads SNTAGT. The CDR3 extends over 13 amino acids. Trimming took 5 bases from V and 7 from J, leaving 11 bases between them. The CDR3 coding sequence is TGTGCCAGCAGTTCGGACGGGGGCGGGGAGCTGTTTTTT. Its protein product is CASSSDGGGELFF.

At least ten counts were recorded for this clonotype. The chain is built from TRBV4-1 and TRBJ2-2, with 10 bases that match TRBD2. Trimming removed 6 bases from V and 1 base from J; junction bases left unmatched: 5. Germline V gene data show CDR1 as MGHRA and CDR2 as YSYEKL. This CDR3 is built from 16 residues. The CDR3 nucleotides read TGCGCCAGCAGGCTGCTAGCGGGGGAGAACACCGGGGAGCTGTTTTTT. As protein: CASRLLAGENTGELFF.

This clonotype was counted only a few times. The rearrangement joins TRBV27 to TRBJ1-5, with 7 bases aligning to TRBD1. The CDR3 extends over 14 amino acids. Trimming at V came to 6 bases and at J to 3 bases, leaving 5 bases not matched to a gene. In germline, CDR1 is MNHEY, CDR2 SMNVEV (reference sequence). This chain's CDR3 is CASREQGNNQPQHF. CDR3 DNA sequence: TGTGCCAGCAGGGAACAGGGGAACAATCAGCCCCAGCATTTT.